This T cell receptor beta chain comes out of a study of cytomegalovirus exposure and HLA in healthy donors. The CDR3 has 14 amino acids. Trimming took 5 bases from V and 2 from J; bases not matched to a gene: 4. In germline, CDR1 is KGHSH, CDR2 LQKENI. Primers: 60 Vbeta forward and 13 Jbeta reverse. Here immunoSEQ multiplex PCR was the method, and the copy in TCRdb shows in-frame clones only, minus some. The data hold under 200,000 clones, with approximately 80% observed a single time. V usage is TRBV18 and J usage is TRBJ1-1, with 8 nucleotides matching TRBD1. What was sequenced was PBMCs. The clonotype was recovered from a woman aged 25-40 years in good health and CMV-seropositive. CDR3 coding DNA: TGTGCCAGCTCAGGACAGGGCGTCAACACTGAAGCTTTCTTT. Its protein is CASSGQGVNTEAFF.